Sequencing of this TCR beta chain was carried out in a study of shared clonotypes between healthy human individuals. The protocol was immunoSEQ multiplex PCR, while the TCRdb copy is restricted to in-frame clones and leaves out a portion. The sample has about 960,000 clones; about three quarters are singletons. Germline V gives CDR1 SGHNT, CDR2 YENEEA. CDR3 length equals 16 residues. Trimming cost V 5 bases and J 8 bases; bases outside gene matches: 13. The sample holds one count of this clone. The antigen remains unidentified. Whole-study findings and limits: Roughly 5% of naive CD4 clonotypes were common to a few donors.

The sequenced sample consisted of memory CD4+ T cells sorted from blood. Specified subset: CD45RA-negative fraction. V and J are TRBV11-3 and TRBJ2-1, with TRBD1 matching 9 bases. The source is a man aged 18 to 35 in good health. CDR3 in DNA: TGTGCCAGCAGCCCGTACGGGACAGGGCGTGCGGATGAGCAGTTCTTC. Translating it yields CASSPYGTGRADEQFF. The variable domain in full, completed from reference TRBV11-3 and TRBJ2-1, reads EAGVVQSPRYKIIEKKQPVAFWCNPISGHNTLYWYLQNLGQGPELLIRYENEEAVDDSQLPKDRFSAERLKGVDSTLKIQPAELGDSAVYLCASSPYGTGRADEQFFGPGTRLTVL.